One and the same sample provided the 2 T cell receptor beta chains below, sequenced in a study of T cell changes during pregnancy in multiple sclerosis. The method was immunoSEQ multiplex PCR; TCRdb's version includes in-frame clones alone and lacks a portion of them. The sample yields about 60,000 clones, about 92% seen once. Here the sequenced sample was peripheral blood, taken in the first trimester of pregnancy. These receptors were obtained from a female donor with multiple sclerosis, enrolled in a pregnancy study.

This clone was seen just once. This rearrangement joins TRBV2 to TRBJ1-4; maybe TRBD1 (6 bases). Germline V CDR1 and CDR2: SNHLY, FYNNEI. The CDR3 spans 14 residues. Trimming cost V 7 bases and J 6 bases, with 15 bases left between them. The CDR3 DNA sequence: TGTGCCAGCACATATTCAGGGGTCGATGAAAAACTGTTTTTT. The encoded protein is CASTYSGVDEKLFF.

J is TRBJ2-5 and V is TRBV5-6; 8 positions agree with TRBD2. The CDR3 contains 16 residues. With V trimmed by 0 bases and J by 2 bases, 6 bases remained unmatched. CDR1 is SGHDT and CDR2 is YYEEEE in the germline V gene. CDR3 nucleotide sequence: TGTGCCAGCAGCTTGGCCCCAGCGGGGGTGCAAGAGACCCAGTACTTC. It translates to CASSLAPAGVQETQYF. The entire variable domain, with the rest obtained from reference TRBV5-6 and TRBJ2-5, is as follows: DAGVTQSPTHLIKTRGQQVTLRCSPKSGHDTVSWYQQALGQGPQFIFQYYEEEERQRGNFPDRFSGHQFPNYSSELNVNALLLGDSALYLCASSLAPAGVQETQYFGPGTRLLVL.